This entry lists 18 T cell receptor beta chains sequenced from one sample in a study of T cell repertoires in cytomegalovirus infection. These receptors' antigens are unknown. TCRdb ran MiXCR on the reads and lists one entry per CDR3 protein. The sample shows some 99,000 distinct CDR3 sequences, less than 30% of them seen only once. The specimen was CD8+ T cells from cultured PBMCs, collected from culture after CMV antigen stimulation. The receptors derive from a human donor in good health (CMV status not recorded). Some clones in this sample may be carry-over from other donors' samples.

This clonotype was detected only a few times. This chain joins TRBV7-8 and TRBJ2-3; 8 bases agree with TRBD2. Germline V gene sequence: CDR1 SGHVS, CDR2 FQNEAQ. The CDR3 is made up of 14 amino acids. The V gene end was trimmed by 7 bases and the J gene end by 1 base; junction bases not matched to a gene: 4. CDR3 nucleotides: TGTGCCAGCAATCGGGGGGGGGGCACAGATACGCAGTATTTT. This gives the protein CASNRGGGTDTQYF.

This clonotype was detected ten times or more. This chain uses TRBV4-1 with TRBJ1-1; 8 positions agree with TRBD1. V was pared by 0 bases and J by 5 bases, with 8 bases of the junction left unmatched. CDR3 length: 16 amino acids. In germline, CDR1 is MGHRA, CDR2 YSYEKL. This CDR3 reads CASSQDMGQEGTEAFF. In DNA, the CDR3 is TGCGCCAGCAGCCAAGATATGGGACAGGAGGGGACTGAAGCTTTCTTT.

This clonotype was found many times. The chain carries TRBV7-2 and TRBJ2-7; the match to TRBD1 covers 7 bases. The ends lost 8 bases at V and 0 bases at J; junction bases unmatched: 4. Per germline, CDR1 SGHTA and CDR2 FQGNSA. The CDR3 has 13 residues. CDR3 in DNA: TGTGCCAGCGGCCGGGACAGCTCCTACGAGCAGTACTTC. Translating gives CASGRDSSYEQYF.

This clonotype was seen only a few times. The chain carries TRBV15 and TRBJ1-5; no definite D call. There are 14 residues in the CDR3. Germline V gene data show CDR1 as LNHNV and CDR2 as YYDKDF (reference sequence). V was pared by 3 bases and J by 0 bases, with 6 bases between. DNA of the CDR3: TGTGCCACCAGCAGTTGGAGTAGCAATCAGCCCCAGCATTTT. Protein sequence: CATSSWSSNQPQHF.

The chain uses TRBV11-2 and TRBJ2-1; the match to TRBD2 covers 13 bases. CDR3 length equals 16 residues. Looked up from germline, CDR1 is SGHAT and CDR2 is FQNNGV. With V trimmed by 5 bases and J by 8 bases, 9 bases remained unmatched. CDR3 nucleotides: TGTGCCAGCAGCACGGGACTAGCGGGGTCCGGGGATGAGCAGTTCTTC. It codes for CASSTGLAGSGDEQFF.

On this clonotype itself: This may arise from a read error, as a much more abundant clone is one base away. The genes are TRBV7-8 and TRBJ2-5; D possibly corresponds to TRBD1 (6 bases). The germline V gene encodes CDR1 SGHVS and CDR2 FQNEAQ. Trimming removed 3 bases from V and 7 bases from J, with 18 bases in between. This CDR3 is built from 15 residues. The CDR3 DNA sequence: TGTGCCAGCAGCTTCTCAACAGGGCGATTGGGGACCCAGTACTTC. Amino acid sequence: CASSFSTGRLGTQYF.

CDR3 protein: CASRVGPEQYF. CDR3 nucleotide sequence: TGTGCCAGCAGGGTGGGCCCCGAGCAGTACTTC. The chain couples TRBV2 to TRBJ2-7, with D uncertain. The CDR3 totals 11 residues. Trimming took 6 bases from V and 6 from J, leaving 9 bases between them. In germline, CDR1 is SNHLY, CDR2 FYNNEI.

This clonotype was detected only a few times. The chain couples TRBV9 to TRBJ2-7, with 7 bases identical to TRBD1. Germline CDR1 is SGDLS and CDR2 is YYNGEE. The CDR3 runs to 16 residues. V was pared by 2 bases and J by 1 base, with 9 bases of the junction left unmatched. The DNA of the CDR3 is TGTGCCAGCAGCGTGGGTGGGACAGCTCTATCCTACGAGCAGTACTTC. It is translated as CASSVGGTALSYEQYF. The full variable domain, rest sourced from reference TRBV9 and TRBJ2-7, is DSGVTQTPKHLITATGQRVTLRCSPRSGDLSVYWYQQSLDQGLQFLIQYYNGEERAKGNILERFSAQQFPDLHSELNLSSLELGDSALYFCASSVGGTALSYEQYFGPGTRLTVT.

Only a few counts were recorded for this clonotype. The CDR3 DNA is TGTGCCAGCAGTTATCCCGGGGGGGGGACTGAAGCTTTCTTT. The encoded protein is CASSYPGGGTEAFF. The rearrangement links TRBV6-2 or TRBV6-3 to TRBJ1-1; a possible D gene is TRBD1 (5 bases). The CDR3 contains 14 residues. The germline CDR1 and CDR2 sequences are MNHEY and SVGEGT. V lost 3 bases and J 5 bases, leaving 13 bases between the germline ends.

The chain links TRBV7-9 to TRBJ1-6, with D unclear. The germline V gene has CDR1 SEHNR and CDR2 FQNEAQ (reference sequence). V was cut by 3 bases and J by 13 bases, with 16 bases left in between. The CDR3 is 14 residues long. The CDR3 spells CASSFFEDSAPLHF. The CDR3 DNA sequence: TGTGCCAGCAGCTTTTTCGAGGATTCTGCGCCCCTCCACTTT.

This clonotype has only a few counts. The chain joins TRBV19 to TRBJ1-1, with no clear D. The CDR3 spans 15 residues. Between the trimmed V and J ends, which lost 1 base and 2 bases, there was a span of 11 bases. Germline CDR1 LNHDA, CDR2 SQIVND (reference sequence). CDR3 amino acids: CASSIGRGINTEAFF. CDR3 DNA: TGTGCCAGTAGTATAGGTCGGGGAATCAACACTGAAGCTTTCTTT.

This clonotype was counted ten times or more. CDR3 DNA: TGTGCCAGCAGTCTTGTGGGGTTGGGGGAGCAGTACTTC. Amino acids: CASSLVGLGEQYF. The chain recombines TRBV12-3 or TRBV12-4 with TRBJ2-7; no clear D gene. This CDR3 is built from 13 residues. Trimming left V 5 bases short and J 7 bases short, with 15 bases between.

The gene calls are TRBV27 and TRBJ1-5, with 11 bases lining up with TRBD1. Germline V gene lookup returns CDR1 MNHEY and CDR2 SMNVEV (reference sequence). This CDR3 comprises 15 residues. V shed 5 bases, J shed 4 bases, and the junction held 4 bases outside the gene matches. CDR3 protein: CASSPGQGANQPQHF. CDR3 in DNA: TGTGCCAGCAGTCCCGGACAGGGGGCGAATCAGCCCCAGCATTTT.

In its sample, this clonotype was seen a few times. The genes are TRBV12-3 or TRBV12-4 and TRBJ2-7; no clear D. CDR3 length: 13 amino acids. The germline V and J ends were trimmed by 1 base and 2 bases, with 6 bases remaining between them. The DNA for the CDR3 is TGTGCCAGCAGTTTAGGACTCGCCTACGAGCAGTACTTC. As protein: CASSLGLAYEQYF.

The chain employs TRBV9 and TRBJ2-5; D is ambiguous. The CDR3 runs 12 residues. Germline CDR1 and CDR2: SGDLS and YYNGEE. Trimming shortened V by 3 bases and J by 1 base, and 4 bases separated the two germline ends. CDR3 sequence: CASSGVQETQYF. The CDR3 DNA follows: TGTGCCAGCAGCGGGGTCCAAGAGACCCAGTACTTC.

Ten or more counts support this clonotype. This rearrangement joins TRBV7-9 to TRBJ1-1, with D unresolved. Trimming removed 5 bases from V and 3 bases from J, with 13 bases in between. CDR1 and CDR2 (germline): SEHNR, FQNEAQ (reference sequence). This CDR3 spans 14 amino acids. This chain's CDR3 is CASSGGREYTEAFF. The CDR3 DNA follows: TGTGCCAGCAGCGGAGGCCGGGAATACACTGAAGCTTTCTTT.

Regarding this clonotype: A read error is possible here, since a much larger clone lies one base away. CDR3 sequence: CASSRRGTSTGELFF. The CDR3 coding sequence is TGTGCCAGCAGTAGGAGAGGGACCAGCACCGGGGAGCTGTTTTTT. V and J are TRBV2 and TRBJ2-2; D might be TRBD1 or TRBD2, each matching 5 bases. There are 15 residues in the CDR3. Trimming pared 5 bases from V and 4 bases from J, leaving 14 bases between. Germline CDR1 reads SNHLY; CDR2 reads FYNNEI.

The chain uses TRBV5-3 and TRBJ2-4; 7 nucleotides agree with TRBD1. TRBV5-3 belongs to the ORF category, with a function that is uncertain. The V and J ends lost 8 bases and 8 bases, in that order; junction bases with no gene match: 10. The CDR3 covers 13 residues. The CDR3 DNA follows: TGTGCCAGCAGCATCCACAGGGGTGACATTCAGTACTTC. This gives the protein CASSIHRGDIQYF.